Listed below are T cell receptor beta chains from one sample, sequenced in a study of blood T cell repertoires in COVID-19. Clones were read by immunoSEQ multiplex PCR, and TCRdb kept only the in-frame ones, dropping some. Of more than 200,000 clones in the sample, 88% were seen once. The sample was peripheral blood. These receptors all stem from a human donor in a cohort sampled during active COVID-19. CDR3s leave out the opening cysteine and the closing phenylalanine or tryptophan. Expanded clones get a size class; other rows say once, few or many, or leave the size out.

J gene	V gene	clone size	CDR3 protein
TRBJ2-6	TRBV5-4	NA	ASSPRGPGANVLT
TRBJ2-7	TRBV20-1	NA	SVGVYEQY
TRBJ2-3	TRBV4-1	NA	ASSQPQGPHYTQY
TRBJ1-1	TRBV29-1	NA	SVGGPKGGTEAF
TRBJ2-7	TRBV4-3	NA	ASSQGRTGTYEQY
TRBJ2-5	TRBV7-3	NA	ASSLAGGETQY
TRBJ1-1	TRBV30	NA	AWKLLRTGDTEAF
TRBJ1-5	TRBV6-5	NA	ASRATGGDQPQH
TRBJ1-2	TRBV30	NA	ACNGYT
TRBJ1-2	TRBV30	NA	AWLTGPGGYT
TRBJ1-5	TRBV28	NA	ASNRRELSNQPQH
TRBJ1-5	TRBV30	NA	AWGHRDRGPYQPQH
TRBJ2-1	TRBV2	NA	ASTGVGGFDNEQF
TRBJ1-1	TRBV6-6	NA	ASTGDRGYTEAF
TRBJ1-4	TRBV25-1	NA	ASSDLAGTNEKLF
TRBJ2-7	TRBV3-1/TRBV3-2	NA	ASSQRQGPYEQY
TRBJ1-4	TRBV5-1	NA	ASSLGRGWEKLF
TRBJ1-2	TRBV3-1/TRBV3-2	NA	ASSTPVEYGYT
TRBJ2-3	TRBV7-2	NA	ASSEQASTDTQY
TRBJ2-7	TRBV27	NA	ASSFGAGDSYEQY
TRBJ1-1	TRBV9	few	ASSVSGGRTEAF
TRBJ1-2	TRBV6-2/TRBV6-3	few	ASSPYSYGYT
TRBJ1-1	TRBV29-1	NA	SVEQRGTEAF
TRBJ1-5	TRBV7-2	NA	ASSSTVGRANQPQH
TRBJ2-7	TRBV5-1	NA	ASSTHRGIISYEQY
TRBJ2-1	TRBV18	NA	ASSPGERYYNEQF
TRBJ2-7	TRBV5-4	NA	AAKDRPSYEQY
TRBJ2-1	TRBV10-3	NA	AISEPLGRGADNEQF
TRBJ1-5	TRBV9	NA	ASSVGGLNQPQH
TRBJ2-7	TRBV28	NA	ASSFSLPVYEQY
TRBJ2-7	TRBV7-2	NA	ASRSVAGTYEQY
TRBJ2-1	TRBV12-2	NA	ASRLGTSGRKNEQF
TRBJ2-1	TRBV27	NA	ASSPDPFNIGRGRDNEQF
TRBJ2-7	TRBV3-1/TRBV3-2	few	ASSQGDTNYEQY
TRBJ2-3	TRBV6-6	NA	ASTQSGVGTDTQY
TRBJ1-2	TRBV6-2/TRBV6-3	NA	ASSYSRTSLLPPNYGYT
TRBJ1-1	TRBV6-5	NA	ASSPRREAF
TRBJ1-2	TRBV3-1/TRBV3-2	NA	ASSQDDMRFLNYGYT
TRBJ2-2	TRBV19	NA	ASSILPGQGTGELF
TRBJ2-7	TRBV4-3	NA	ASSQEGTSGAYEQY